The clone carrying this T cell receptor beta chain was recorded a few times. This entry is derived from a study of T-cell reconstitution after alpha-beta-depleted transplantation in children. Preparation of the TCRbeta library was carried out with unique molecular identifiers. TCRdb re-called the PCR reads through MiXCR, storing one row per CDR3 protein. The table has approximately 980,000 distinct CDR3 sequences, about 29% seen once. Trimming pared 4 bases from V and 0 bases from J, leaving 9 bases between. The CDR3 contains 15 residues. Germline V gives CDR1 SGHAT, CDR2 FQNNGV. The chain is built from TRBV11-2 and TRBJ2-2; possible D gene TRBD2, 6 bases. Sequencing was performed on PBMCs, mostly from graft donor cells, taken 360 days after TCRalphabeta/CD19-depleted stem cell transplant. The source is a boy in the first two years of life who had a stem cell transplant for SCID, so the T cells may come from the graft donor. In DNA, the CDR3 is TGTGCCAGCAGCTGGGGACTCCCGAACACCGGGGAGCTGTTTTTT. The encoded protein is CASSWGLPNTGELFF.